This T cell receptor (beta chain) is drawn from a study of monozygotic twins with inflammatory bowel disease. Whole-study results and caveats: The analysis did not separate different T cell subtypes.

Eight cDNA synthesis reactions were run for every sample. Each CDR3 protein gets one entry in TCRdb, which reprocessed the 5' RACE reads and gives no DNA. The table lists 300,000 to 350,000 distinct CDR3 sequences, with approximately 2% in the top ten. With regard to this clonotype: Its antigen is currently unknown.

This clonotype was obtained from a human donor with ulcerative colitis or Crohn's disease, or a healthy co-twin of an affected twin (not recorded which). Material: blood.

This chain's CDR3 is CAIRGRDSPLHF. The chain recombines TRBV10-3 with TRBJ1-6. From germline, CDR1 is ENHRY and CDR2 SYGVKD. The CDR3 runs 12 residues.